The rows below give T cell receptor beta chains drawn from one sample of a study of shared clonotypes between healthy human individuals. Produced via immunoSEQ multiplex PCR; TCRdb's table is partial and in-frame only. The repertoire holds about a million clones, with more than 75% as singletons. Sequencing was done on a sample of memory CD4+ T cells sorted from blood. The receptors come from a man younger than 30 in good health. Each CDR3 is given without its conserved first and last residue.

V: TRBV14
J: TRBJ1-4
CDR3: ASSQQSMGRSDEKLF

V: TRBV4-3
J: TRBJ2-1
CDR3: ASSQDPSGAYNEQF

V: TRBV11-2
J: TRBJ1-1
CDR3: ASSNDRNTEAF

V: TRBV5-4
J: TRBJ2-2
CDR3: ASSLEGTVNTGELF

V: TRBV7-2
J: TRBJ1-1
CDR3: ASSQRRNTEAF

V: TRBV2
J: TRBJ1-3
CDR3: ASRDRGNGNTIY

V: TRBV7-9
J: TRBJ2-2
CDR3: ASSRVAGGGLPGELF

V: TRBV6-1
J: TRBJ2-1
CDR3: ASAGSGGRINEQF

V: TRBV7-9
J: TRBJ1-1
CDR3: ASSPLNTEAF

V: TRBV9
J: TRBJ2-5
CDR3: ASSVAPGATETQY

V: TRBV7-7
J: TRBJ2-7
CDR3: ASSLAPTRHRSYEQY

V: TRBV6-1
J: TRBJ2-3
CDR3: ASRTAGLGTDTQY

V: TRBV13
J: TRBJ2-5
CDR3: ASSLGRGRQETQY

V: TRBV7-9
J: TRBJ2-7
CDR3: ASTRLYGVSAYEQY

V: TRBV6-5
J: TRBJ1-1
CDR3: ASSARGAAEAF

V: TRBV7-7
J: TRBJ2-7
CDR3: ASSLPQDYEQY

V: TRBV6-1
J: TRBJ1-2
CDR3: ASSAGDGYGYT

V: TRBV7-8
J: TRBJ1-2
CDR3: ASSTGSSYGYT

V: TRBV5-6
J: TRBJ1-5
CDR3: ASSRLGGNQPQH

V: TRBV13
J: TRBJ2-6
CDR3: ASSFRSGANVLT

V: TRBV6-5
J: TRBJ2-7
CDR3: ASTSGSRGYEQY

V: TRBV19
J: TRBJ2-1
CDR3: ASSMVLGSYNEQF

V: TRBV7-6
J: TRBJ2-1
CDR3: ASSLDLAGEQF

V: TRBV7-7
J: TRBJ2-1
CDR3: ASSRGLAGEQF

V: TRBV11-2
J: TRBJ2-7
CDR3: ASSLDLAGGAYEQY

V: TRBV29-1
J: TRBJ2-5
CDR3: SVAVGGGQETQY

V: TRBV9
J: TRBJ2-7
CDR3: ASSVGAESYEQY

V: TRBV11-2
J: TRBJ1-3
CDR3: ASSLDNSWGSSGNTIY

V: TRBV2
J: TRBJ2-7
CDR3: ASRLGQGDFYEQY